This T cell receptor beta chain was identified during a study of blood T cell repertoires in COVID-19. V lost 3 bases and J lost 0, with 5 bases in between. Germline-derived CDR1 and CDR2 are GTSNPN and SVGIG (reference sequence). The CDR3 loop spans 12 amino acids. Profiling relied on immunoSEQ multiplex PCR, and the TCRdb table lists in-frame clones only, not all of them. The table lists over 250,000 clones, 90% of them singletons. Sequenced sample: PBMCs or T cells enriched from blood (not recorded which). The chain combines TRBV30 with TRBJ2-5; no clear D gene. This sequence was found in a woman aged 25 to 39 who had recovered from COVID-19. The CDR3 nucleotides are TGTGCCTGGAGAGCGTACCAAGAGACCCAGTACTTC. It is translated as CAWRAYQETQYF.